This entry concerns a single TCR beta chain. Its specificity is not known. This entry is derived from a study of PD-1 blockade in classical Hodgkin lymphoma. Study-level points and caveats: Sources of repertoire differences remain undefined, possibly disease activity or prior therapy. Newly diagnosed and completely responding patients shared comparable baseline diversity. TCR diversity in CD4+, not CD8+, cells rose significantly by C4D1.

Sequencing used immunoSEQ multiplex PCR; TCRdb keeps in-frame clones, though not all of them. The table has approximately 90,000 clones, 80% to 95% seen once. Autologous stem cell transplantation was followed by relapse in every patient, and brentuximab vedotin exposure varied. Patients showed best responses of complete response, partial response or progressive disease. CDR1 is MNHEY, CDR2 SMNVEV, per germline (reference sequence). V lost 3 bases and J 4 bases, leaving 10 bases between the germline ends. This CDR3 is 13 amino acids long. The sample was peripheral blood mononuclear cells (PBMCs), taken before the second cycle of nivolumab. This sequence was found in a human donor with classical Hodgkin lymphoma. The rearrangement joins TRBV27 to TRBJ2-7; possibly TRBD1 for D (5 bases). CDR3 residues: CASSLAGSYEQYF. The CDR3 DNA sequence: TGTGCCAGCAGTTTGGCAGGGTCTTACGAGCAGTACTTC.